These T cell receptor beta chains were read from a single sample in a study of cytotoxic CD8 clonotypes in ibrutinib-treated CLL. Libraries were prepared by immunoSEQ multiplex PCR; TCRdb keeps only in-frame clonotypes and omits some of them. Here the sample spans some 200,000 clones, about 72% being singletons. This specimen was PBMCs, taken after 24 months of ibrutinib treatment. These receptors all stem from a human donor with chronic lymphocytic leukemia. The CDR3 runs from the conserved cysteine through the conserved F or W. The D gene is left open where the match is weak. Not every row has a clone size; where given, it reads once, few, many or a size class.

v_gene,len,abundance,d_gene,j_gene,CDR3aa,CDR3nt
TRBV27,15,NA,TRBD1,TRBJ1-5,CASSNRDRIGQPQHF,TGTGCCAGCAGTAACCGGGACAGGATCGGGCAGCCCCAGCATTTT
TRBV7-9,16,few,TRBD2,TRBJ2-1,CASSTTTSGIYNEQFF,TGTGCCAGCAGTACTACGACTAGCGGGATCTACAATGAGCAGTTCTTC
TRBV4-3,15,NA,TRBD1,TRBJ2-1,CASSRRRDRGHEQFF,TGCGCCAGCAGCCGAAGACGGGACAGGGGCCATGAGCAGTTCTTC
TRBV29-1,15,NA,NA,TRBJ2-1,CSVDDARSSYNEQFF,TGCAGCGTTGATGATGCCAGATCCTCCTACAATGAGCAGTTCTTC
TRBV7-6,15,NA,NA,TRBJ2-7,CASSLVAGPFYEQYF,TGTGCCAGCAGCTTAGTTGCGGGACCTTTCTACGAGCAGTACTTC
TRBV11-2,15,NA,NA,TRBJ2-2,CASSRYDSGTGELFF,TGTGCCAGCAGCCGTTACGACAGCGGTACCGGGGAGCTGTTTTTT
TRBV11-2,15,NA,NA,TRBJ2-1,CASSLIRRSVNEQFF,TGTGCCAGCAGCTTAATTAGGCGGAGTGTCAATGAGCAGTTCTTC
TRBV18,14,NA,NA,TRBJ2-1,CASSAMSSYNEQFF,TGTGCCAGCTCTGCCATGAGCTCCTACAATGAGCAGTTCTTC
TRBV19,13,few,NA,TRBJ2-5,CASSIEVQETQYF,TGTGCCAGTAGTATAGAGGTGCAAGAGACCCAGTACTTC
TRBV6-5,15,NA,NA,TRBJ2-7,CASSLPGRGAYEQYF,TGTGCCAGCAGTCTTCCCGGAAGGGGGGCCTACGAGCAGTACTTC
TRBV18,13,NA,NA,TRBJ2-1,CASSPVLYNEQFF,TGTGCCAGCTCACCAGTCCTCTACAATGAGCAGTTCTTC
TRBV11-2,14,NA,NA,TRBJ1-4,CASANTWTNEKLFF,TGTGCCAGCGCCAATACGTGGACTAATGAAAAACTGTTTTTT
TRBV7-2,14,NA,NA,TRBJ1-2,CASRLRTSNYGYTF,TGTGCCAGCAGGTTAAGGACAAGTAACTATGGCTACACCTTC
TRBV11-3,14,once,NA,TRBJ2-3,CASSLVGSTDTQYF,TGTGCCAGCAGCTTAGTAGGCAGCACAGATACGCAGTATTTT
TRBV19,15,once,TRBD2,TRBJ2-7,CASSINAGGSYEQYF,TGTGCCAGTAGTATTAATGCGGGAGGGTCCTACGAGCAGTACTTC
TRBV5-1,15,NA,TRBD1,TRBJ2-2,CASRPRTGNTGELFF,TGCGCCAGCAGGCCCCGGACAGGCAACACCGGGGAGCTGTTTTTT
TRBV9,13,once,NA,TRBJ2-1,CASSVAGRNEQFF,TGTGCCAGCAGCGTAGCGGGGAGGAATGAGCAGTTCTTC